The 8 T cell receptor beta chains presented below share a single source sample, sequenced in a study of T cells in Graves' hyperthyroidism and ophthalmopathy. RNA transcripts yielded amplified TCR beta CDR3 regions. First-round RT-PCR targeting the TCR CDR3 was performed with the HTBI primer set. TCRdb analysed the multiplex PCR reads with MiXCR anew, one entry per CDR3 protein. The sample holds roughly 700,000 distinct CDR3 sequences; 15% to 20% are singletons and the top ten take 15%. Material: blood. These receptors all come from a man between 50 and 59 years old with Graves' hyperthyroidism.

This clonotype has just a few counts. The chain combines TRBV12-3 or TRBV12-4 with TRBJ1-1; D is perhaps TRBD1 (5 bases). This CDR3 region has 12 residues. The V end was cut by 6 bases, the J end by 4 bases, with 9 bases between. CDR3: CASRAGVTEAFF. The CDR3 DNA reads as TGTGCCAGCAGGGCGGGGGTCACTGAAGCTTTCTTT.

This clonotype has ten or more counts. The rearrangement uses TRBV29-1 and TRBJ2-3; 12 bases line up with TRBD2. V trimming: 8 bases; J trimming: 4 bases; junction bases outside the gene matches: 7. Germline V gene lookup returns CDR1 SQVTM and CDR2 ANQGSEA. The CDR3 contains 14 residues. CDR3 sequence (DNA): TGCAGCAGCGAGACTAGCGGGAGATCAGATACGCAGTATTTT. Translating it yields CSSETSGRSDTQYF.

This clonotype showed up many times. This sequence joins TRBV30 and TRBJ1-1, with D unresolved. Germline loops: CDR1 GTSNPN, CDR2 SVGIG (reference sequence). This CDR3 region has 14 residues. DNA of the CDR3: TGTGCGTCGAACAAGCGGTTCAACATTCCGGAAGCTTTCTTT. This encodes CASNKRFNIPEAFF.

This clonotype was seen ten or more times. The chain employs TRBV19 and TRBJ2-4, with TRBD2 matching over 13 bases. V lost 8 bases, J lost 3 bases, and 16 bases stayed unmatched. The CDR3 consists of 19 residues. The V gene's germline CDR1 is LNHDA and CDR2 SQIVND (reference sequence). This CDR3 reads CASHTRRTSGRAGKNIQYF. CDR3 sequence (DNA): TGTGCCAGTCATACCCGGAGGACTAGCGGGAGAGCGGGCAAAAACATTCAGTACTTC.

This clonotype was recorded at least ten times. This sequence joins TRBV27 and TRBJ1-5, with D hard to call. Trimming cost V 3 bases and J 3 bases, with 9 bases left between them. From germline, CDR1 is MNHEY and CDR2 SMNVEV (reference sequence). The CDR3 runs to 14 residues. The CDR3 region has the DNA TGTGCCAGCAGTTTGTTAGGAAACAATCAGCCCCAGCATTTT. This gives the protein CASSLLGNNQPQHF.

On this clonotype: A much bigger clone sits one base away, suggesting this may be a read error. V usage is TRBV6-1 and J usage is TRBJ1-1, with no clear D. Germline V gives CDR1 MNHNS, CDR2 SASEGT. This CDR3 has 11 amino acids. The CDR3 region is CGSSPDTEAFF. The CDR3 DNA is TGTGGCAGCAGCCCGGACACTGAAGCTTTCTTT.

This clonotype has at least ten counts. The rearrangement links TRBV10-3 to TRBJ2-3, with 7 bases aligning to TRBD2. Germline assignment: CDR1 ENHRY and CDR2 SYGVKD. The junction had 0 bases not matched to a gene; V was cut back by 2 bases and J by 1 base. There are 14 residues in the CDR3. Written as DNA, the CDR3 is TGTGCCATCAGTGAGACTAGCGGCACAGATACGCAGTATTTT. It codes for CAISETSGTDTQYF.

This clonotype was detected many times. This chain joins TRBV28 and TRBJ2-7; D remains ambiguous. Germline-derived CDR1 and CDR2 are MDHEN and SYDVKM. Trimming took off 6 bases at V and 3 bases at J, with 18 bases between the two ends. The CDR3 contains 15 residues. For the CDR3, the DNA is TGTGCCAGCAGCCAACCCGGGCCCAAACACTACGAGCAGTACTTC. Translated, it gives CASSQPGPKHYEQYF.